The T cell receptor beta chain under discussion was sequenced for a study of T cell repertoires in cytomegalovirus infection. Study-wide context: CMV infection together with matching HLA type was indicated by public TCR beta signatures.

V lost 7 bases, J lost 6 bases, and 7 bases stayed unmatched. The CDR3 totals 14 residues. The germline V gene encodes CDR1 ENHRY and CDR2 SYGVKD. TCRdb independently ran MiXCR on the reads; one entry per CDR3 protein. The table records about 250,000 distinct CDR3 sequences, 9% to 15% of them present only once. This clonotype was seen only a few times. Its target is unknown. Study-wide findings and caveats: HLA-C-restricted TCR beta clonotypes specific for CMV led the ex vivo response.

Specimen: PBMCs. This TCR derives from a human donor in good health (CMV status not recorded). Some clones in this sample may be carry-over from other donors' samples. The V gene is TRBV10-3, the J gene TRBJ2-1; 9 positions match TRBD2. The CDR3 here is CAINSGGRGNEQFF. For the CDR3, the DNA is TGTGCCATCAATAGTGGCGGGAGGGGCAATGAGCAGTTCTTC.